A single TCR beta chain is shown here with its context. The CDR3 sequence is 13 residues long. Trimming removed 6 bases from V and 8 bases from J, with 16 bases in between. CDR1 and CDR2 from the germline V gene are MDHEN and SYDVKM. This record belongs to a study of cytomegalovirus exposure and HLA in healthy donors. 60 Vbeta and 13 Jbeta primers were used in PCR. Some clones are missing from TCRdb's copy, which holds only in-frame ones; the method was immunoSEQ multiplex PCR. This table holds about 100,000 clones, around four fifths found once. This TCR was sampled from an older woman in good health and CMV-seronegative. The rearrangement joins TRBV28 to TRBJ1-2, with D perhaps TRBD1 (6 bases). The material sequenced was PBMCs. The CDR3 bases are TGTGCCAGCAGCCTCGGACAGATTCTCGGCTACACCTTC. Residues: CASSLGQILGYTF.